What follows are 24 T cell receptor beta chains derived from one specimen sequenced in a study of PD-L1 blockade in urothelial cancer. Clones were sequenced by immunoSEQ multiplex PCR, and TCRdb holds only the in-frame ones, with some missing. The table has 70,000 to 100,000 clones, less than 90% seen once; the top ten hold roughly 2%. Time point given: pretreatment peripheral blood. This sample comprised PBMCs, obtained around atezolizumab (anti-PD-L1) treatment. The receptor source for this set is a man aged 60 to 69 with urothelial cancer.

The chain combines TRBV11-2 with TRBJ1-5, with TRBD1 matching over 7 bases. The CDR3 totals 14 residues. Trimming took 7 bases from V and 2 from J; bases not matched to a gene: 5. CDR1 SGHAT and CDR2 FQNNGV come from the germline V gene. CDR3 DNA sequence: TGTGCCAGCACCTCCGGGACAGGCAATCAGCCCCAGCATTTT. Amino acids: CASTSGTGNQPQHF.

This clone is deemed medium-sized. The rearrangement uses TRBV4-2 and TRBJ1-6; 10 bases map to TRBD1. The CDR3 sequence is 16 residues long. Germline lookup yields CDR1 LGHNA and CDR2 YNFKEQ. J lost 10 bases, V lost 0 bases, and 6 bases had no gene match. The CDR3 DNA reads TGTGCCAGCAGCCAAGATATCGGGACAGGGGACTCACCCCTCCACTTT. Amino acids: CASSQDIGTGDSPLHF.

The CDR3 DNA is TGTGCCAGCAGCCTCGGGAACAGGGAGCTGTTTTTT. It yields the protein CASSLGNRELFF. The rearrangement joins TRBV7-2 to TRBJ2-2; weak D call: TRBD2 (5 bases). Germline V gives CDR1 SGHTA, CDR2 FQGNSA. CDR3 length: 12 amino acids. Trimming took 5 bases from V and 9 from J, leaving 10 bases between them.

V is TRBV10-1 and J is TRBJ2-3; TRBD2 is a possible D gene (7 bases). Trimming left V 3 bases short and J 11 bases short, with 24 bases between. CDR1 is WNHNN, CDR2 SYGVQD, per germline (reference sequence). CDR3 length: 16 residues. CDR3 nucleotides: TGCGCCAGCAGTGAAGGGGCGGGGGCCCGGTATGGTAGGCAGTATTTT. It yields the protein CASSEGAGARYGRQYF.

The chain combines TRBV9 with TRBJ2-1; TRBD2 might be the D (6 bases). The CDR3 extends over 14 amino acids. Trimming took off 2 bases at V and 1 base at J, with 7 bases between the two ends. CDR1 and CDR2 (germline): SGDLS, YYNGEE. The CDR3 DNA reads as TGTGCCAGCAGCGTTAGCGGTTCCTACAATGAGCAGTTCTTC. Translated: CASSVSGSYNEQFF.

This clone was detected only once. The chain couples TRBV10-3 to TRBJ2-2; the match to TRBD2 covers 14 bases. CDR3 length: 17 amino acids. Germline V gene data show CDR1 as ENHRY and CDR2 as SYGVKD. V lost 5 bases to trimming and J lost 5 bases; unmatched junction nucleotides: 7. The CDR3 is CAISWTSGRPLTGELFF. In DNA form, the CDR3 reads TGTGCCATCAGTTGGACTAGCGGGAGGCCGTTGACCGGGGAGCTGTTTTTT.

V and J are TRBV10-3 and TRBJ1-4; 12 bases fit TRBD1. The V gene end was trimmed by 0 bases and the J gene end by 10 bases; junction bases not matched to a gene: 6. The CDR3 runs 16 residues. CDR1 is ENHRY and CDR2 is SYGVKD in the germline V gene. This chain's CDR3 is CAISESKGTGGGKLFF. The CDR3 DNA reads TGTGCCATCAGTGAGTCGAAGGGGACAGGGGGCGGAAAACTGTTTTTT.

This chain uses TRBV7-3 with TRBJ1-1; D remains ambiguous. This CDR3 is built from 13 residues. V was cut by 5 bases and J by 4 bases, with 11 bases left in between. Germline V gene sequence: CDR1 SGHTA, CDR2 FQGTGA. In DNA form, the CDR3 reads TGTGCCAGCAGCCAACAACGGGGCACTGAAGCTTTCTTT. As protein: CASSQQRGTEAFF.

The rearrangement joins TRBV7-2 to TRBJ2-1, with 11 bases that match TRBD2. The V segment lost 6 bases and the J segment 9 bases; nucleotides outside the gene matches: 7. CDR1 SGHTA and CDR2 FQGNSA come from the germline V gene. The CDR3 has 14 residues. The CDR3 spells CASRFSGRGSEQFF. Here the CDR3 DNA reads TGTGCCAGCAGGTTTAGCGGGAGGGGGTCTGAGCAGTTCTTC.

The CDR3 DNA follows: TGCGCCAGCAGGTCAGCGGACCACTACGAGCAGTACTTC. As protein: CASRSADHYEQYF. The gene calls are TRBV5-1 and TRBJ2-7; D is possibly TRBD2 (5 bases). There are 13 residues in the CDR3. CDR1 SGHRS and CDR2 YFSETQ come from the germline V gene. The ends were cut back, 5 bases at V and 3 bases at J, with 12 bases in the middle.

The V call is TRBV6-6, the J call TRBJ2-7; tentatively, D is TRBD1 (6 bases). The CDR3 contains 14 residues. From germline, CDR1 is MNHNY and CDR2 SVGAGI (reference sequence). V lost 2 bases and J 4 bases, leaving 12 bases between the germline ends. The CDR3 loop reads CASSYGQKGYEQYF. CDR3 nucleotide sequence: TGTGCCAGCAGTTACGGACAGAAAGGTTACGAGCAGTACTTC.

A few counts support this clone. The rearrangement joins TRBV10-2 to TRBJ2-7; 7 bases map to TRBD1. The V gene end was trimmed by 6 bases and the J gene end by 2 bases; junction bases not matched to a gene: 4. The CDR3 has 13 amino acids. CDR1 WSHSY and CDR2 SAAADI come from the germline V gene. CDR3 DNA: TGCGCCAGCAGGACCGGGACAGCCTACGAGCAGTACTTC. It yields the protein CASRTGTAYEQYF.

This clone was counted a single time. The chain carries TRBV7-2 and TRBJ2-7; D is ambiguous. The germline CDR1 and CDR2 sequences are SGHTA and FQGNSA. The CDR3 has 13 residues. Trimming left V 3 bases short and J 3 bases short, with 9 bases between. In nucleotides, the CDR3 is TGTGCCAGCAGCTTGAATTGGAGCTACGAGCAGTACTTC. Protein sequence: CASSLNWSYEQYF.

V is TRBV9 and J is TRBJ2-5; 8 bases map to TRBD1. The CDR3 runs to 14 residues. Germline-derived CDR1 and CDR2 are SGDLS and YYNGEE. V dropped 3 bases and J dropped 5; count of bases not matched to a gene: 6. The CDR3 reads CASSAQGVWETQYF. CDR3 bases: TGTGCCAGCAGCGCACAGGGGGTCTGGGAGACCCAGTACTTC.

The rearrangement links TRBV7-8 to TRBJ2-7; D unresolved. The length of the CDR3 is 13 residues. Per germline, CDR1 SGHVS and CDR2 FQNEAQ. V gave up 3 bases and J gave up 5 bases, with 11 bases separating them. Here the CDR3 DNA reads TGTGCCAGCAGCTTTGGATCAGGTAACGAGCAGTACTTC. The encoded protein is CASSFGSGNEQYF.

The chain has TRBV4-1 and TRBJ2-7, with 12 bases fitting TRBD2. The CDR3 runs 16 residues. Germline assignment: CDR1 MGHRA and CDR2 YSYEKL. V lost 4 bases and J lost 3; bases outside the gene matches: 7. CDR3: CASSPWMTSGSYEQYF. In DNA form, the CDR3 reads TGCGCCAGCAGCCCCTGGATGACTAGCGGGAGCTACGAGCAGTACTTC.

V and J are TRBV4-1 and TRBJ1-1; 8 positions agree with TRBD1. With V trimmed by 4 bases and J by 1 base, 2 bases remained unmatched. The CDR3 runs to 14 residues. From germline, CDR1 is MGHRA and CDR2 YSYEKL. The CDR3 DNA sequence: TGCGCCAGCAGCCTTGACAGGGGGAACACTGAAGCTTTCTTT. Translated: CASSLDRGNTEAFF.

The CDR3 DNA reads as TGTGCCAGCAGCCTCTCCCAGGGGCAGGGGAAGGAGACCCAGTACTTC. Translation: CASSLSQGQGKETQYF. The rearrangement links TRBV4-2 to TRBJ2-5; the D gene is possibly TRBD1 (6 bases). The CDR3 has 16 residues. Looked up from germline, CDR1 is LGHNA and CDR2 is YNFKEQ. V gave up 4 bases and J gave up 5 bases, with 20 bases separating them.

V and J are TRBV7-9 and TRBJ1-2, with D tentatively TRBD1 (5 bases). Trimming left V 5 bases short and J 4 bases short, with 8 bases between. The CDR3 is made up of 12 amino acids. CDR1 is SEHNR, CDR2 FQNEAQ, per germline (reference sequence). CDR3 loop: CASSGGSYGYTF. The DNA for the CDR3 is TGTGCCAGCAGCGGGGGGAGCTATGGCTACACCTTC.

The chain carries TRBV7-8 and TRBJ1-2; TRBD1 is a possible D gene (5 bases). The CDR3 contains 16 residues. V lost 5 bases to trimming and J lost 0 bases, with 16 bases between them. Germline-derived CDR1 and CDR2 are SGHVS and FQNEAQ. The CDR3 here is CASSLRPGLPNYGYTF. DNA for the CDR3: TGTGCCAGCAGCCTGAGACCGGGACTGCCTAACTATGGCTACACCTTC.

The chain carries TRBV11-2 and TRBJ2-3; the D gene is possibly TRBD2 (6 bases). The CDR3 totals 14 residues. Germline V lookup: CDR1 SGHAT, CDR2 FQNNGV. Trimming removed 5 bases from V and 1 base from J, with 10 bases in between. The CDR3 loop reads CASSRRAGTDTQYF. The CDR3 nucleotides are TGTGCCAGCAGCCGGAGGGCCGGCACAGATACGCAGTATTTT.

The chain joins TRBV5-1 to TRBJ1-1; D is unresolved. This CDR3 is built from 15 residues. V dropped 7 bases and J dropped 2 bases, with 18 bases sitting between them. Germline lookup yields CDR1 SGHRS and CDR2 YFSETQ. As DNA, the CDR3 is TGCGCCAGCTATTTGAGTAAGTCCGTAAACACTGAAGCTTTCTTT. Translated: CASYLSKSVNTEAFF.

This CDR3 is CASSPPGTGLTGNTIYF. The CDR3 DNA sequence: TGTGCCAGCTCACCACCGGGGACAGGTCTTACTGGAAACACCATATATTTT. V usage is TRBV18 and J usage is TRBJ1-3; TRBD1 matches at 8 bases. Germline-derived CDR1 and CDR2 are KGHSH and LQKENI. The CDR3 has 17 residues. The J segment lost 2 bases and the V segment lost 0 bases, leaving 6 bases of the junction unmatched.

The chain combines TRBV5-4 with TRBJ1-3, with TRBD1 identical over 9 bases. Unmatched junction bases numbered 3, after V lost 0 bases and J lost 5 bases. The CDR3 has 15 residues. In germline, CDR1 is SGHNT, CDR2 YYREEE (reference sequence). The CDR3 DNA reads TGTGCCAGCAGCTTGGGACAGGGGGTCAGAAACACCATATATTTT. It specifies CASSLGQGVRNTIYF.